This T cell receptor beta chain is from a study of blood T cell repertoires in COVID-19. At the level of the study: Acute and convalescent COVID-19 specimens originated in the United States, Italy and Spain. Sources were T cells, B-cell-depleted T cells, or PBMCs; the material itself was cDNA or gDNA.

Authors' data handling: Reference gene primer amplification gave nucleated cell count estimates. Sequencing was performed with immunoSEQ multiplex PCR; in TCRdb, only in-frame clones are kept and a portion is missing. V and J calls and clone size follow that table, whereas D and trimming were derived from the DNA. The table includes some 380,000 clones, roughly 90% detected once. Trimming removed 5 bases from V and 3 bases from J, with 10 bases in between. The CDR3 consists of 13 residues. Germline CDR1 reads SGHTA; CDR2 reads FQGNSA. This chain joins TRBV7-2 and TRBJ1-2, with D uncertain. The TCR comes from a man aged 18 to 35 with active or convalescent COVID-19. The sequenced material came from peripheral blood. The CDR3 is CASSPATHYGYTF. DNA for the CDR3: TGTGCCAGCAGCCCCGCGACACACTATGGCTACACCTTC.